Described below is a single T cell receptor beta chain sequence and its context. Its antigen is not identified. From germline, CDR1 is LNHDA and CDR2 SQIVND (reference sequence). This CDR3 comprises 15 residues. V lost 6 bases and J lost 2; bases outside the gene matches: 9. The survey-level immunoSEQ assay was used. This table comes from immunoSEQ multiplex PCR, and its TCRdb copy is limited to in-frame clones, with some not included. Counted here are about 30,000 clones, roughly 92% occurring once; the ten biggest clones make up 1.5% to 2.5%. The sample belongs to a study of multiple sclerosis patients with progressive multifocal leukoencephalopathy. Study as a whole: Controls were natalizumab-treated multiple sclerosis patients who did not develop PML, sampled longitudinally.

The time point here: before natalizumab initiation. Overall study results and limits: PML-onset expanded TRB clones were detectable before and during natalizumab therapy.

Material: PBMCs. The sequence was obtained from a man aged 30 to 45 with multiple sclerosis. The chain combines TRBV19 with TRBJ2-7, with TRBD2 identical over 8 bases. In DNA form, the CDR3 reads TGTGCCAGTAGCCGAACTAGCGGAGACACCTACGAGCAGTACTTC. Translating it yields CASSRTSGDTYEQYF. The complete variable domain, with remaining parts taken from reference TRBV19 and TRBJ2-7, reads DGGITQSPKYLFRKEGQNVTLSCEQNLNHDAMYWYRQDPGQGLRLIYYSQIVNDFQKGDIAEGYSVSREKKESFPLTVTSAQKNPTAFYLCASSRTSGDTYEQYFGPGTRLTVT.